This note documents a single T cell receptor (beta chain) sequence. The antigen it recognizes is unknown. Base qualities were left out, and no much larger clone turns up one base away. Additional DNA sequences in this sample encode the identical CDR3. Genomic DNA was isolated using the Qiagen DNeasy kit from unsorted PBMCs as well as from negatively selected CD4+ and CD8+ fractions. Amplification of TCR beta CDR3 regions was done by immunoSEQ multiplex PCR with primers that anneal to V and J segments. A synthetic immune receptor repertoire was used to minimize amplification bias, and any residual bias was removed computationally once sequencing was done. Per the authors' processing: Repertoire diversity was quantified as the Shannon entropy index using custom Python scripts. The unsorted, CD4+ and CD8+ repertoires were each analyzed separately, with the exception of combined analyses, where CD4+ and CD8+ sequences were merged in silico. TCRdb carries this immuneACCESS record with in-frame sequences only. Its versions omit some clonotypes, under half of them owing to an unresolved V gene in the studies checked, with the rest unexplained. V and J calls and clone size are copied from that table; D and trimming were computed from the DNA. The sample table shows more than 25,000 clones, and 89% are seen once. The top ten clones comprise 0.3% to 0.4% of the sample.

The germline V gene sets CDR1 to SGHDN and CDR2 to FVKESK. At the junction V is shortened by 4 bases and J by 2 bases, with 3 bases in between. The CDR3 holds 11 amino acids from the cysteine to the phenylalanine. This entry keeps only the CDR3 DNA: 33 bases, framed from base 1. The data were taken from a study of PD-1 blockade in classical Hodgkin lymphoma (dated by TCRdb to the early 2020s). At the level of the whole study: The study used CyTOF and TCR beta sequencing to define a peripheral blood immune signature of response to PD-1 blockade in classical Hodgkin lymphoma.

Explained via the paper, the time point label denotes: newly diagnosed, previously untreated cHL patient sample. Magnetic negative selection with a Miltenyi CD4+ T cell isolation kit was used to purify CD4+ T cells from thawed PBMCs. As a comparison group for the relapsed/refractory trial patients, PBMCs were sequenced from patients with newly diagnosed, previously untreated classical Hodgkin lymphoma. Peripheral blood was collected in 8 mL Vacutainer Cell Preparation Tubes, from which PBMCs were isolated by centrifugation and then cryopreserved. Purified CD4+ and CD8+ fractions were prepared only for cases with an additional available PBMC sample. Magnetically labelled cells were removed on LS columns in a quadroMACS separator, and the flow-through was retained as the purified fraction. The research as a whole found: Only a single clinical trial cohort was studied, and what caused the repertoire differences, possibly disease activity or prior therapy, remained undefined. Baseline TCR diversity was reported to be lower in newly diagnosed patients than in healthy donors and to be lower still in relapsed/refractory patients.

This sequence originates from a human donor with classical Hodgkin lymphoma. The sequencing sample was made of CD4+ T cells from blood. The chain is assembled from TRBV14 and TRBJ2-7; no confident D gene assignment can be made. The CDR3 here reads CASSLTYEQYF. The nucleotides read TGTGCCAGCAGCCTTACCTACGAGCAGTACTTC.